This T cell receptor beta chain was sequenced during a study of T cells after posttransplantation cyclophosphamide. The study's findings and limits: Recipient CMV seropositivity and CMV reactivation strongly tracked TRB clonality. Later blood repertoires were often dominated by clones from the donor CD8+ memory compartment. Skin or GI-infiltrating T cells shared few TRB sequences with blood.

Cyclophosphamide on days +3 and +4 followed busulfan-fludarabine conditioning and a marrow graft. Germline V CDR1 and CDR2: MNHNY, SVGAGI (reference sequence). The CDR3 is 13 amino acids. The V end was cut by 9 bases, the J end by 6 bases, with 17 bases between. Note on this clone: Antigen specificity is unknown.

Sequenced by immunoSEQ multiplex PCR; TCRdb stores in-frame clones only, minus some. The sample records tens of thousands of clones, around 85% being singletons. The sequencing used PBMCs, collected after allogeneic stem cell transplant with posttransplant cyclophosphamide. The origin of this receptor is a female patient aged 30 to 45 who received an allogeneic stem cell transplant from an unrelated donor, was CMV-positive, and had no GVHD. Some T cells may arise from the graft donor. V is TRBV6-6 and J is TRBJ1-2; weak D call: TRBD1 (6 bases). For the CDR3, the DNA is TGTGCCAGGTCCAAGGGGGTATCTAATGGCTACACCTTC. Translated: CARSKGVSNGYTF.